The next 30 T cell receptor beta chains were all read from a single sample in a study of T cell changes during pregnancy in multiple sclerosis. Data came from immunoSEQ multiplex PCR; TCRdb stores just in-frame clones and leaves some out. The sample yields 45,000 or so clones, approximately 89% seen once. The input for sequencing was CD8+ T cells from peripheral blood mononuclear cells, taken in the second trimester of pregnancy. The receptors stem from a female donor with multiple sclerosis, enrolled in a pregnancy study.

This chain uses TRBV9 with TRBJ1-2; the match to TRBD1 covers 10 bases. CDR1 is SGDLS, CDR2 YYNGEE, per germline. This CDR3 spans 15 amino acids. Trimming cost V 4 bases and J 8 bases; bases outside gene matches: 11. The CDR3 sequence is CASSPPGQGFYGYTF. CDR3 nucleotides: TGTGCCAGCAGCCCGCCGGGACAGGGGTTCTACGGCTACACCTTC.

The genes are TRBV7-3 and TRBJ1-1, with no clear D. Trimming took 1 base from V and 5 from J, leaving 5 bases between them. This CDR3 has 12 amino acids. Germline loops: CDR1 SGHTA, CDR2 FQGTGA. The CDR3 loop is CASSLILTEAFF. Here the CDR3 DNA reads TGTGCCAGCAGCTTAATATTAACTGAAGCTTTCTTT.

This clone was picked up one time. CDR3 sequence reads: CASSLGQGGGDEQYF. The CDR3, as DNA: TGCGCCAGCAGCTTGGGACAGGGGGGCGGGGACGAGCAGTACTTC. The chain uses TRBV5-1 and TRBJ2-7, with 9 bases that match TRBD1. V shed 0 bases, J shed 5 bases, and the junction held 6 bases outside the gene matches. The CDR3 has 15 residues. Germline CDR1 and CDR2: SGHRS and YFSETQ.

This clone was counted only a few times. The rearrangement joins TRBV25-1 to TRBJ1-4; tentative D call: TRBD1 (6 bases). Trimming took 1 base from V and 3 from J, leaving 6 bases between them. The length of the CDR3 is 14 residues. Germline CDR1 is MGHDK and CDR2 is SYGVNS. In nucleotides, the CDR3 is TGTGCCAGCAGTGAATGGACAGCTAATGAAAAACTGTTTTTT. This sequence encodes CASSEWTANEKLFF.

V is TRBV9 and J is TRBJ2-1, with TRBD1 identical over 9 bases. Germline-derived CDR1 and CDR2 are SGDLS and YYNGEE. The CDR3 spans 15 residues. The junction had 7 bases not matched to a gene; V was cut back by 2 bases and J by 7 bases. The chain's CDR3 is CASSVPRDRVNEQFF. DNA of the CDR3: TGTGCCAGCAGCGTCCCCCGGGACAGGGTTAATGAGCAGTTCTTC.

The rearrangement uses TRBV5-1 and TRBJ1-1, with 7 bases lining up with TRBD1. The length of the CDR3 is 15 residues. The junction had 11 bases not matched to a gene; V was cut back by 6 bases and J by 3 bases. Germline loops: CDR1 SGHRS, CDR2 YFSETQ. The DNA of the CDR3 is TGCGCCAGCACGCCAGGGGGGAATTGGGACACTGAAGCTTTCTTT. It yields the protein CASTPGGNWDTEAFF.

The chain has TRBV19 and TRBJ2-7, with a tentative D call TRBD1 (6 bases). The ends were cut back, 6 bases at V and 3 bases at J, with 18 bases in the middle. CDR1 and CDR2 from the germline V gene are LNHDA and SQIVND (reference sequence). This CDR3 contains 15 residues. The CDR3: CASRGSGQMGYEQYF. Here the CDR3 DNA reads TGTGCCAGTAGGGGAAGCGGACAGATGGGCTACGAGCAGTACTTC.

The V call is TRBV7-6, the J call TRBJ2-1; D might be TRBD2 (6 bases). The CDR3 spans 18 residues. With 3 bases removed from V and 0 bases from J, the gap between germline ends came to 18 bases. In germline, CDR1 is SGHVS, CDR2 FNYEAQ. In DNA form, the CDR3 reads TGTGCCAGCAGCTTCCTTCGCGGGGTCGCGAGCTCCTACAATGAGCAGTTCTTC. It codes for CASSFLRGVASSYNEQFF.

The CDR3 protein is CASSLGSGGGLQETQYF. The CDR3 DNA follows: TGTGCCAGCAGCTTAGGGTCAGGCGGGGGCCTCCAAGAGACCCAGTACTTC. J is TRBJ2-5 and V is TRBV13; TRBD2 is a possible D gene (7 bases). The V end lost 0 bases, the J end lost 1 base, and 15 bases lay between the germline ends. The CDR3 contains 17 residues. Germline CDR1 and CDR2: PRHDT and FYEKMQ (reference sequence).

The V gene is TRBV19, the J gene TRBJ1-5; 9 nucleotides match TRBD1. This CDR3 is built from 16 residues. Germline values: CDR1 LNHDA, CDR2 SQIVND (reference sequence). V trimming: 3 bases; J trimming: 2 bases; junction bases outside the gene matches: 5. CDR3 region: CASSMWTGAGNQPQHF. In DNA, the CDR3 is TGTGCCAGTAGTATGTGGACAGGGGCGGGCAATCAGCCCCAGCATTTT.

The chain links TRBV5-4 to TRBJ2-7, with a tentative D call TRBD2 (6 bases). V lost 4 bases to trimming and J lost 3 bases, with 11 bases between them. Germline V lookup: CDR1 SGHNT, CDR2 YYREEE (reference sequence). The CDR3 totals 13 residues. The CDR3 DNA is TGTGCCAGCAGCCGGGACTTCAGCTACGAGCAGTACTTC. Translation gives CASSRDFSYEQYF.

This sequence joins TRBV7-8 and TRBJ2-7; 9 bases line up with TRBD1. V lost 5 bases and J lost 6; bases outside the gene matches: 8. Germline V gene lookup returns CDR1 SGHVS and CDR2 FQNEAQ. The CDR3 is made up of 14 amino acids. In DNA, the CDR3 is TGTGCCAGCAGCGGTCGACAGGGGGACGGCGAGCAGTACTTC. Its protein product is CASSGRQGDGEQYF.

The chain carries TRBV7-9 and TRBJ1-1; D perhaps matches TRBD1 (5 bases). Germline lookup yields CDR1 SEHNR and CDR2 FQNEAQ (reference sequence). This CDR3 is 12 amino acids long. V lost 3 bases to trimming and J lost 4 bases, with 6 bases between them. The CDR3 spells CASSFTGTEAFF. CDR3 sequence (DNA): TGTGCCAGCAGCTTTACAGGCACTGAAGCTTTCTTT.

V gene TRBV6-1 combines with J gene TRBJ1-2, with 7 bases aligning to TRBD1. Looked up from germline, CDR1 is MNHNS and CDR2 is SASEGT. With V trimmed by 2 bases and J by 3 bases, 6 bases remained unmatched. There are 15 residues in the CDR3. CDR3 amino acids: CASSESLGQYYGYTF. CDR3 DNA: TGTGCCAGCAGTGAATCCCTGGGACAGTACTATGGCTACACCTTC.

V gene TRBV6-7 combines with J gene TRBJ1-4, with D possibly being TRBD1 (6 bases). TRBV6-7 is flagged as an ORF with uncertain function. The CDR3 length is 14 residues. The V and J ends lost 5 bases and 8 bases respectively, with 15 bases between them. In DNA, the CDR3 is TGTGCCAGCAGTCCGACAGGTGTGGAGGAAAAACTGTTTTTT. It translates to CASSPTGVEEKLFF.

CDR3 in DNA: TGTGCCAGCAGTTTTACAGGGGGCTCAGATACGCAGTATTTT. Translation: CASSFTGGSDTQYF. This sequence joins TRBV7-7 and TRBJ2-3; 9 nucleotides align to TRBD1. V dropped 6 bases and J dropped 4; count of bases not matched to a gene: 5. The germline V gene encodes CDR1 SSHAT and CDR2 FNYEAQ (reference sequence). The CDR3 totals 14 residues.

This clone was found once. The chain joins TRBV4-2 to TRBJ2-3, with 9 bases lining up with TRBD2. The CDR3 is 18 amino acids. From germline, CDR1 is LGHNA and CDR2 YNFKEQ. Germline trimming cut 0 bases from V and 2 bases from J; bases unmatched to any gene: 9. The CDR3 region is CASSQDQRGASATDTQYF. CDR3 coding DNA: TGTGCCAGCAGCCAAGATCAGCGGGGGGCCTCCGCCACAGATACGCAGTATTTT.

The genes are TRBV4-3 and TRBJ1-2, with TRBD1 matching 9 bases. V dropped 1 base and J dropped 3; count of bases not matched to a gene: 15. The CDR3 is made up of 19 amino acids. CDR1 and CDR2 from the germline V gene are LGHNA and YSLEER. CDR3 sequence (DNA): TGCGCCAGCAGCCAAGCGTCCTCGGGACAGGGACCTCCTTACTATGGCTACACCTTC. The encoded protein is CASSQASSGQGPPYYGYTF.

The chain uses TRBV7-3 and TRBJ2-7, with no clear D. CDR3 size: 15 residues. Germline V gene data show CDR1 as SGHTA and CDR2 as FQGTGA. Between the trimmed V and J ends, which lost 1 base and 0 bases, there was a span of 10 bases. The CDR3 DNA is TGTGCCAGCAGCTTAAGTGGTGTTAGCTCCTACGAGCAGTACTTC. This encodes CASSLSGVSSYEQYF.

The J gene is TRBJ2-3, the V gene TRBV19, with D unresolved. The CDR3 has 12 residues. CDR1 and CDR2 (germline): LNHDA, SQIVND (reference sequence). Trimming took 2 bases from V and 6 from J, leaving 6 bases between them. The CDR3 sequence is CASSIPEDTQYF. In DNA form, the CDR3 reads TGTGCCAGTAGTATACCCGAGGATACGCAGTATTTT.

The chain couples TRBV14 to TRBJ2-1; D possibly corresponds to TRBD1 (6 bases). Trimming left V 3 bases short and J 6 bases short, with 18 bases between. Germline CDR1 and CDR2: SGHDN and FVKESK. This CDR3 comprises 16 residues. The CDR3 is CASSHTGTLSTNEQFF. The CDR3 bases are TGTGCCAGCAGCCATACCGGGACACTCAGCACCAATGAGCAGTTCTTC.

This clone has just a few counts. J is TRBJ1-1 and V is TRBV4-1, with TRBD1 matching over 8 bases. The junction had 4 bases not matched to a gene; V was cut back by 5 bases and J by 2 bases. The germline CDR1 and CDR2 sequences are MGHRA and YSYEKL. The CDR3 is made up of 14 amino acids. For the CDR3, the DNA is TGCGCCAGCAGCTCTACAGGGGGTAACACTGAAGCTTTCTTT. This codes for CASSSTGGNTEAFF.

CDR3 nucleotide sequence: TGTGCCAATAAAAGGGGCGGGGGGGCCGACGAGACCCAGTACTTC. It specifies CANKRGGGADETQYF. This rearrangement joins TRBV7-2 to TRBJ2-5; TRBD2 agrees at 9 bases. After removal of 10 bases from V and 5 bases from J, the junction contained 14 bases not matched to a gene. The CDR3 consists of 15 residues. Germline V lookup: CDR1 SGHTA, CDR2 FQGNSA.

The CDR3 spells CASSVNIGEDYGYTF. CDR3 in DNA: TGTGCCAGCAGTGTTAACATAGGGGAGGACTATGGCTACACCTTC. The rearrangement links TRBV25-1 to TRBJ1-2, with a possible D match to TRBD1 (5 bases). This CDR3 spans 15 amino acids. Germline CDR1 MGHDK, CDR2 SYGVNS. Trimming left V 4 bases short and J 3 bases short, with 15 bases between.

This clone was observed a single time. V gene TRBV6-6 combines with J gene TRBJ2-5, with TRBD2 identical over 7 bases. CDR1 is MNHNY, CDR2 SVGAGI, per germline (reference sequence). The CDR3 has 14 amino acids. The ends lost 5 bases at V and 1 base at J; junction bases unmatched: 4. This chain's CDR3 is CASSLLAAQETQYF. The CDR3 region has the DNA TGTGCCAGCAGTCTTCTAGCGGCCCAAGAGACCCAGTACTTC.

The rearrangement links TRBV7-8 to TRBJ1-5; TRBD1 is a possible D gene (5 bases). The CDR3 totals 15 residues. V lost 1 base, J lost 5 bases, and 12 bases lay in between. CDR1 is SGHVS, CDR2 FQNEAQ, per germline. Written as DNA, the CDR3 is TGTGCCAGCAGCTTAGTTGGGCGGGGGGATCAGCCCCAGCATTTT. Its translation is CASSLVGRGDQPQHF.

In DNA form, the CDR3 reads TGTGCCTGGAGTTTAGGAGTAACCTACGAGCAGTACTTC. Translation gives CAWSLGVTYEQYF. The chain employs TRBV30 and TRBJ2-7, with D hard to call. Germline CDR1 is GTSNPN and CDR2 is SVGIG (reference sequence). V was pared by 2 bases and J by 2 bases, with 10 bases between. The CDR3 covers 13 residues.

The chain joins TRBV13 to TRBJ2-3; possible D gene TRBD2, 6 bases. V dropped 0 bases and J dropped 4 bases, with 14 bases sitting between them. Germline-derived CDR1 and CDR2 are PRHDT and FYEKMQ (reference sequence). The CDR3 is 16 amino acids. CDR3 nucleotide sequence: TGTGCCAGCAGCTTAGGCGGGGGACTCCTGCCAGATACGCAGTATTTT. This gives the protein CASSLGGGLLPDTQYF. Variable domain in full (rest from reference TRBV13 and TRBJ2-3): AAGVIQSPRHLIKEKRETATLKCYPIPRHDTVYWYQQGPGQDPQFLISFYEKMQSDKGSIPDRFSAQQFSDYHSELNMSSLELGDSALYFCASSLGGGLLPDTQYFGPGTRLTVL.

V is TRBV6-4 and J is TRBJ2-1, with TRBD1 identical over 7 bases. The CDR3 covers 14 residues. Germline V gene data show CDR1 as MRHNA and CDR2 as SNTAGT. The junction had 12 bases not matched to a gene; V was cut back by 6 bases and J by 10 bases. CDR3: CASSEIQGLDEQFF. The DNA for the CDR3 is TGTGCCAGCAGCGAAATACAGGGGTTGGACGAGCAGTTCTTC.

V usage is TRBV6-4 and J usage is TRBJ2-3; maybe TRBD1 (5 bases). Germline CDR1 reads MRHNA; CDR2 reads SNTAGT. Deletions cut 4 bases from V and 0 bases from J, with 11 bases between. The CDR3 is 15 residues long. The CDR3 is CASSGGQFSTDTQYF. In nucleotides, the CDR3 is TGTGCCAGCAGTGGGGGCCAGTTTAGCACAGATACGCAGTATTTT.